The 19 T cell receptor beta chains below come from one sample, sequenced in a study of T cell responses to AZD1222 COVID-19 vaccine. Produced via immunoSEQ multiplex PCR; TCRdb's table is partial and in-frame only. The table records 150,000 to 180,000 clones, 90% of them present only once. The material was peripheral blood, obtained on day 0 of AZD1222 vaccination. The receptors shown here come from an adult in good health.

V gene TRBV2 combines with J gene TRBJ1-3; TRBD1 matches 8 bases. This CDR3 has 14 residues. Germline V gene sequence: CDR1 SNHLY, CDR2 FYNNEI. V gave up 10 bases and J gave up 4 bases; unmatched junction bases: 9. In DNA form, the CDR3 reads TGTGCCACCCAGGGGGCAATGTCAGGAAACACCATATATTTT. Residues: CATQGAMSGNTIYF.

This clone appeared a few times. The V gene is TRBV16, the J gene TRBJ1-2; D is unclear. This CDR3 is 15 amino acids long. V gave up 4 bases and J gave up 8 bases, with 20 bases separating them. From germline, CDR1 is KGHSY and CDR2 FQNENV. The CDR3 DNA follows: TGTGCCAGCAGCCCCAGCCCAGCTAGAGGCTACGGCTACACCTTC. Translated, it gives CASSPSPARGYGYTF.

The V call is TRBV11-1, the J call TRBJ1-4, with 9 bases lining up with TRBD1. The CDR3 consists of 14 residues. Germline CDR1 is SGHAT and CDR2 is FQDESV (reference sequence). Trimming took 5 bases from V and 6 from J; bases not matched to a gene: 4. The CDR3 DNA reads as TGTGCCAGCAGCCGGACAGGGGAGGATGAAAAACTGTTTTTT. This codes for CASSRTGEDEKLFF.

The J gene is TRBJ2-3, the V gene TRBV5-5, with D possibly matching TRBD1 (6 bases). Trimming pared 2 bases from V and 6 bases from J, leaving 16 bases between. The CDR3 is 15 amino acids. CDR1 and CDR2 (germline): SGHKS, YYEKEE (reference sequence). This CDR3 reads CASSFSNQRGDTQYF. The CDR3 DNA reads TGTGCCAGCAGCTTCTCTAACCAAAGGGGGGATACGCAGTATTTT. Filled out from reference TRBV5-5 and TRBJ2-3, the complete variable domain reads DAGVTQSPTHLIKTRGQQVTLRCSPISGHKSVSWYQQVLGQGPQFIFQYYEKEERGRGNFPDRFSARQFPNYSSELNVNALLLGDSALYLCASSFSNQRGDTQYFGPGTRLTVL.

This chain links TRBV6-5 with TRBJ1-5; D call uncertain. The CDR3 sequence is 14 residues long. Germline-derived CDR1 and CDR2 are MNHEY and SVGAGI. Trimming shortened V by 5 bases and J by 0 bases, and 8 bases separated the two germline ends. The CDR3 spells CASSKRASNQPQHF. The CDR3 region has the DNA TGTGCCAGCAGTAAGCGGGCTAGCAATCAGCCCCAGCATTTT.

The chain combines TRBV5-1 with TRBJ2-1; TRBD1 might be the D (5 bases). CDR3 length: 14 residues. Germline lookup yields CDR1 SGHRS and CDR2 YFSETQ. Trimming pared 4 bases from V and 5 bases from J, leaving 13 bases between. CDR3 sequence (DNA): TGCGCCAGCAGCCTCTTGACAGATAACAATGAGCAGTTCTTC. Amino acids: CASSLLTDNNEQFF.

The count of this clone is one. The chain joins TRBV7-2 to TRBJ2-2, with 7 bases that match TRBD1. With 7 bases clipped from V and 6 bases from J, the junction kept 11 bases outside the gene matches. The CDR3 runs to 15 residues. From germline, CDR1 is SGHTA and CDR2 FQGNSA. The CDR3, as DNA: TGTGCCAGCACCCTCAAGGGGGCAGCCTCCGGGGAGCTGTTTTTT. Translated, it gives CASTLKGAASGELFF.

The V call is TRBV28, the J call TRBJ2-5; D unclear. CDR3 length: 11 residues. CDR1 and CDR2 from the germline V gene are MDHEN and SYDVKM. V was cut by 2 bases and J by 7 bases, with 5 bases left in between. The DNA of the CDR3 is TGTGCCAGCAGTTTACGCGGGACCCAGTACTTC. Amino acids: CASSLRGTQYF.

The chain employs TRBV7-2 and TRBJ2-6; no clear D. The V end lost 5 bases, the J end lost 3 bases, and 14 bases lay between the germline ends. In germline, CDR1 is SGHTA, CDR2 FQGNSA. There are 16 residues in the CDR3. The CDR3 bases are TGTGCCAGCAGCAATCCCCCGGGCGGTGGGGCCAACGTCCTGACTTTC. Its translation is CASSNPPGGGANVLTF.

The chain recombines TRBV5-1 with TRBJ2-1, with 8 bases matching TRBD1. The germline CDR1 and CDR2 sequences are SGHRS and YFSETQ. This CDR3 region has 15 residues. V lost 7 bases, J lost 2 bases, and 8 bases stayed unmatched. CDR3 nucleotide sequence: TGCGCCAGCTCGGTCCAGGGACAGGCCTACAATGAGCAGTTCTTC. This codes for CASSVQGQAYNEQFF. The full variable domain, with the rest looked up from reference TRBV5-1 and TRBJ2-1, is KAGVTQTPRYLIKTRGQQVTLSCSPISGHRSVSWYQQTPGQGLQFLFEYFSETQRNKGNFPGRFSGRQFSNSRSEMNVSTLELGDSALYLCASSVQGQAYNEQFFGPGTRLTVL.

The chain carries TRBV14 and TRBJ1-1; no clear D. The CDR3 spans 13 residues. V was pared by 1 base and J by 4 bases, with 7 bases between. Germline CDR1 is SGHDN and CDR2 is FVKESK. The CDR3 region is CASSQGPGTEAFF. CDR3 in DNA: TGTGCCAGCAGCCAAGGACCCGGCACTGAAGCTTTCTTT.

V and J are TRBV5-1 and TRBJ1-2; D unresolved. The CDR3 spans 15 residues. V was pared by 4 bases and J by 2 bases, with 15 bases between. The V gene's germline CDR1 is SGHRS and CDR2 YFSETQ. CDR3 nucleotides: TGCGCCAGCAGCGCCGACGCGGGTCTAAACTATGGCTACACCTTC. Residues: CASSADAGLNYGYTF.

The CDR3 spells CASTQEVQPQHF. Here the CDR3 DNA reads TGTGCCAGCACCCAAGAAGTACAGCCCCAGCATTTT. This chain connects TRBV6-5 to TRBJ1-5; D not resolved. This CDR3 comprises 12 residues. Germline assignment: CDR1 MNHEY and CDR2 SVGAGI. V was clipped by 7 bases and J by 7 bases, with 11 bases between them.

The V and J genes are TRBV9 and TRBJ2-2; D is perhaps TRBD1 (6 bases). Per the germline V gene, CDR1 is SGDLS and CDR2 is YYNGEE. This CDR3 has 14 amino acids. Trimming took 0 bases from V and 3 from J, leaving 6 bases between them. CDR3 sequence (DNA): TGTGCCAGCAGCGTAGGACAGGACACCGGGGAGCTGTTTTTT. It codes for CASSVGQDTGELFF.

This clone came up once. The chain recombines TRBV14 with TRBJ1-1; 10 bases align to TRBD1. The CDR3 is made up of 15 amino acids. The J segment lost 5 bases and the V segment lost 3 bases, leaving 6 bases of the junction unmatched. In germline, CDR1 is SGHDN, CDR2 FVKESK. CDR3: CASSHRTGGRTEAFF. The DNA for the CDR3 is TGTGCCAGCAGCCACAGGACAGGGGGAAGGACTGAAGCTTTCTTT. Variable domain in full (rest from reference TRBV14 and TRBJ1-1): EAGVTQFPSHSVIEKGQTVTLRCDPISGHDNLYWYRRVMGKEIKFLLHFVKESKQDESGMPNNRFLAERTGGTYSTLKVQPAELEDSGVYFCASSHRTGGRTEAFFGQGTRLTVV.

The gene calls are TRBV28 and TRBJ2-3; D uncertain. The CDR3 is made up of 13 amino acids. Germline assignment: CDR1 MDHEN and CDR2 SYDVKM. The germline V and J ends were trimmed by 5 bases and 4 bases, with 10 bases remaining between them. CDR3 sequence reads: CASSPRIADTQYF. CDR3 bases: TGTGCCAGCAGTCCTAGGATCGCAGATACGCAGTATTTT.

The chain carries TRBV5-1 and TRBJ1-6; D unclear. The germline V and J ends were trimmed by 1 base and 7 bases, with 6 bases remaining between them. This CDR3 region has 13 residues. Looked up from germline, CDR1 is SGHRS and CDR2 is YFSETQ. CDR3 sequence (DNA): TGCGCCAGCAGCTTGAACCAGAATTCACCCCTCCACTTT. Its translation is CASSLNQNSPLHF.

The chain uses TRBV15 and TRBJ2-5, with 11 bases identical to TRBD2. This CDR3 contains 16 residues. Trimming cost V 1 base and J 1 base; bases outside gene matches: 2. The germline V gene has CDR1 LNHNV and CDR2 YYDKDF (reference sequence). Here the CDR3 reads CATSRGLAGSQETQYF. In DNA, the CDR3 is TGTGCCACCAGCAGAGGACTAGCGGGGTCCCAAGAGACCCAGTACTTC.

V gene TRBV3-1 (or the pseudogene TRBV3-2) combines with J gene TRBJ2-7; 8 nucleotides agree with TRBD1. The ends lost 5 bases at V and 2 bases at J; junction bases unmatched: 5. Germline V gene sequence: CDR1 LGHDT, CDR2 YNNKEL (reference sequence). The length of the CDR3 is 14 residues. This chain's CDR3 is CASSFTTGAYEQYF. The CDR3 nucleotides read TGTGCCAGCAGCTTTACGACAGGGGCCTACGAGCAGTACTTC.